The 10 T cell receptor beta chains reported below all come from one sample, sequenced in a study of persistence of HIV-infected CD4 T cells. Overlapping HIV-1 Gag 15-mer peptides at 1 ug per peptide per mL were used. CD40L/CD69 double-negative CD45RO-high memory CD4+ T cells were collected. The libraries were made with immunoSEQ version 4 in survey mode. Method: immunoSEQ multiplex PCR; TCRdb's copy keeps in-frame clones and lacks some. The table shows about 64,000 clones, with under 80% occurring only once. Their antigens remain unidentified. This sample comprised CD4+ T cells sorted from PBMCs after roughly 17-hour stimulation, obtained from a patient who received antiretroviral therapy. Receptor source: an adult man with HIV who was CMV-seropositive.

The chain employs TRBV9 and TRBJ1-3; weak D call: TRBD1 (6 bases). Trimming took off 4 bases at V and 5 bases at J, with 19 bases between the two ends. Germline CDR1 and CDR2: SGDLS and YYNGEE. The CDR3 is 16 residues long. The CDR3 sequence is CASSPGAGDLRNTIYF. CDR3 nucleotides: TGTGCCAGCAGCCCAGGGGCGGGAGACTTAAGAAACACCATATATTTT.

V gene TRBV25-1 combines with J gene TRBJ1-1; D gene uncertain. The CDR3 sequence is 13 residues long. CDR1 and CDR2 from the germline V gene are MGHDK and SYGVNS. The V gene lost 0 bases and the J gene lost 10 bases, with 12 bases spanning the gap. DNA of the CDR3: TGTGCCAGCAGTGAATATAAGGGTTCGCGAGCTTTCTTT. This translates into CASSEYKGSRAFF.

In DNA form, the CDR3 reads TGTGCCAGCAGCCCCCAAAGAGGGAGGCCTGGAAACACCATATATTTT. It translates to CASSPQRGRPGNTIYF. The chain uses TRBV3-1 (or the pseudogene TRBV3-2) and TRBJ1-3; D not resolved. Between the trimmed V and J ends, which lost 4 bases and 2 bases, there was a span of 15 bases. CDR3 length equals 16 residues. Germline loops: CDR1 LGHDT, CDR2 YNNKEL (reference sequence).

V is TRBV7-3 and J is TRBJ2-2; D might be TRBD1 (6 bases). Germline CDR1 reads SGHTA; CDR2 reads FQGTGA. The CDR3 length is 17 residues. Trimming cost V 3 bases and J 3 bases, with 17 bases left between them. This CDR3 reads CASSLVSGTLYTGELFF. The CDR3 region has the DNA TGTGCCAGCAGCTTGGTATCCGGGACATTATACACCGGGGAGCTGTTTTTT.

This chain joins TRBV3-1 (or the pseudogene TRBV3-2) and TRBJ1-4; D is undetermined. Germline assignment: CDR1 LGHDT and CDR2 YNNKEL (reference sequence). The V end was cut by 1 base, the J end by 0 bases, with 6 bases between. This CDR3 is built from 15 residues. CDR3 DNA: TGTGCCAGCAGCCAAGGCTTGGCAACTAATGAAAAACTGTTTTTT. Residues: CASSQGLATNEKLFF.

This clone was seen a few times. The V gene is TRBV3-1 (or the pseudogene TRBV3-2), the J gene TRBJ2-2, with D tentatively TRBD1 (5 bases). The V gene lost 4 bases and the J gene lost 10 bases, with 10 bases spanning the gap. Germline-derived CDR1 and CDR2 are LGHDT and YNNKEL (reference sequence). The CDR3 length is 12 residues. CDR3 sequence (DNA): TGTGCCAGCAGCCTTCAGGGTGAGGAGCTGTTTTTT. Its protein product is CASSLQGEELFF.

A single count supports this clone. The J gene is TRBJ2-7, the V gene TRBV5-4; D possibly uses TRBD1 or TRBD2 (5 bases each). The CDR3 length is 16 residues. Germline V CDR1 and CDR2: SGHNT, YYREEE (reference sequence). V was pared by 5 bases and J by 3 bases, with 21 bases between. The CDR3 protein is CASSSRGQVGDYEQYF. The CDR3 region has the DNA TGTGCCAGCAGTTCCCGGGGCCAAGTGGGGGACTACGAGCAGTACTTC.

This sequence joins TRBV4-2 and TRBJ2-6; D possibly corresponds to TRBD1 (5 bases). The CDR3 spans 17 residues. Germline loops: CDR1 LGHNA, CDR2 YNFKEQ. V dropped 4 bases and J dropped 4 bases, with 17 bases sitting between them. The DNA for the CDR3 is TGTGCCAGCAGCCGAGATGTTGACAGTGCCGGGGCCAACGTCCTGACTTTC. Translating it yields CASSRDVDSAGANVLTF.

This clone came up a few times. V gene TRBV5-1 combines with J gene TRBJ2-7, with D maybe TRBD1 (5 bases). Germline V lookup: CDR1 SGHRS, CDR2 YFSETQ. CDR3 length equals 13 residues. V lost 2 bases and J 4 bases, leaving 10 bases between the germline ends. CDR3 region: CASSLGDRYEQYF. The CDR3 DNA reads TGCGCCAGCAGCTTAGGAGACAGATACGAGCAGTACTTC.

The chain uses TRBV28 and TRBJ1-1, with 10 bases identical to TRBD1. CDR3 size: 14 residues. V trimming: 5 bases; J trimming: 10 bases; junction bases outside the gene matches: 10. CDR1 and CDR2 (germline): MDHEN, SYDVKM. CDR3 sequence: CASSKPDRGRAAFF. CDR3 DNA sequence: TGTGCCAGCAGTAAACCGGACAGGGGGAGGGCAGCTTTCTTT.